The subject of this entry is one TCR beta chain. Per germline, CDR1 SGHVS and CDR2 FQNEAQ. This CDR3 is built from 15 residues. Trimming at V came to 1 base and at J to 6 bases, leaving 5 bases not matched to a gene. This record belongs to a study of blood T cell repertoires in COVID-19. Study background: There were acute and convalescent COVID-19 samples, and they came from the United States, Italy and Spain. In each case, the material was cDNA or gDNA derived from T cells, B-cell-depleted T cells, or PBMCs.

As originally analysed: From reference gene primer amplification, estimates of nucleated cell counts were derived. Libraries were prepared by immunoSEQ multiplex PCR; TCRdb keeps only in-frame clonotypes and omits some of them. D and trimming were read from the DNA, whereas the V and J calls and clone size are those reported in that table. The sample includes some 280,000 clones, about nine tenths of them seen just once. The sequenced material came from peripheral blood. This sequence was found in a woman aged 55 to 70 with acute or convalescent COVID-19. This chain joins TRBV7-8 and TRBJ2-7; 11 nucleotides line up with TRBD2. The CDR3 DNA reads as TGTGCCAGCAGCTTAGGACTAGCGGGGTTTGGCGAGCAGTACTTC. It translates to CASSLGLAGFGEQYF.